This TCR beta chain is drawn from a study of T cells expressing NK-cell markers. The wider study: According to the study, TCR beta repertoires originated from sorted CD3+CD56+NKG2C+, CD3+CD56+NKG2C- and CD3+CD56-NKG2C+ T cells. Whole-study results and caveats: Evidence did not settle whether expanded NKG2C+ T cell clones targeted HCMV. Of the CD8+ T cells in over five donors, roughly 1.0-7.5% belonged to dominant NKG2C+ clonotypes.

On this clonotype: Its specificity is not known.

This CDR3 comprises 13 residues. Germline CDR1 and CDR2: GTSNPN and SVGIG (reference sequence). In generating TCR beta cDNA, 5'RACE template switching with UMIs was used. Using the 5' RACE reads, TCRdb records one entry per CDR3 protein without DNA. The sample includes about 150,000 distinct CDR3 sequences. The sequence was obtained from a man aged 18-75 years in good health. Sequenced material: blood T cells: a sorted CD56 or NKG2C T cell subset, CD4+ or CD8+ T cells, or bulk PBMC T cells (not recorded which). This rearrangement joins TRBV30 to TRBJ2-1; the D call from TCRdb, TRBD1, cannot be confirmed without DNA. CDR3 sequence reads: CAWIPMAYNEQFF.